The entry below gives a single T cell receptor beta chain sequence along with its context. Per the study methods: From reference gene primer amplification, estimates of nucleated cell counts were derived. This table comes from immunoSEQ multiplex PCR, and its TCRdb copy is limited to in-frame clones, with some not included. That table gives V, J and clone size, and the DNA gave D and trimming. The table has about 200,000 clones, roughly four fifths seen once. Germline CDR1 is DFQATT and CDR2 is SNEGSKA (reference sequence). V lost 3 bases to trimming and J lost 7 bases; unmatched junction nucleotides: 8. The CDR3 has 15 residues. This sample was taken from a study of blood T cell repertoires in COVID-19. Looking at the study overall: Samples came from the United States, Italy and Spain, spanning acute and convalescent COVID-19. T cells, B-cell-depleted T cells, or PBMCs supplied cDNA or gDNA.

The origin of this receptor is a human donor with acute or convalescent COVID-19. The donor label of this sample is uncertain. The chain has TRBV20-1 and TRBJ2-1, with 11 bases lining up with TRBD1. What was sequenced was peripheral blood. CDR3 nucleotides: TGCAGTGCTAGTTCACCCGGGACAGGGGGAAATGAGCAGTTCTTC. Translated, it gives CSASSPGTGGNEQFF.